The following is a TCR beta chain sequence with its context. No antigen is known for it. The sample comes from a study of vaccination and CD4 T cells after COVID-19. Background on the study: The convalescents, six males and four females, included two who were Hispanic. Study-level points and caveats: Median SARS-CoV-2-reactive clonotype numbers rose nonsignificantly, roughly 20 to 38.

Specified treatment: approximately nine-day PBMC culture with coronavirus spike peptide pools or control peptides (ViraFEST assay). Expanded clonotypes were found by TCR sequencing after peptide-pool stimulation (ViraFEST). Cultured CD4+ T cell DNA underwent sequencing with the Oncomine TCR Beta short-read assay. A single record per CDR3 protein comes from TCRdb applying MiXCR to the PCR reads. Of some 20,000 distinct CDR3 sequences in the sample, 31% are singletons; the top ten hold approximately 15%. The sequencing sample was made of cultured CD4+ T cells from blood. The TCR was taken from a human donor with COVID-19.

The CDR3 DNA sequence: TGTGCCAGCAGTTACCGACAGGAGGGGGGCTACACCTTC. This gives the protein CASSYRQEGGYTF. This chain uses TRBV6-5 with TRBJ1-2; D is possibly TRBD1 (6 bases). The CDR3 contains 13 residues. Germline V lookup: CDR1 MNHEY, CDR2 SVGAGI. V lost 2 bases to trimming and J lost 8 bases, with 12 bases between them.